What follows are 3 T cell receptor beta chains derived from one specimen sequenced in a study of blood T cell repertoires in COVID-19. Repertoires were generated with immunoSEQ multiplex PCR, while TCRdb's copy carries only in-frame clones and drops some. The sample has roughly 150,000 clones, 75% to 90% seen once. The material sequenced was peripheral blood. These TCRs come from a man aged 60-69 years with acute or convalescent COVID-19.

This clone was counted once. The chain couples TRBV9 to TRBJ2-5; maybe TRBD1 (5 bases). V was shortened by 3 bases and J by 1 base, with 7 bases between the two germline ends. The CDR3 contains 13 residues. Looked up from germline, CDR1 is SGDLS and CDR2 is YYNGEE. For the CDR3, the DNA is TGTGCCAGCAGCGACGACAGCCAAGAGACCCAGTACTTC. Translation gives CASSDDSQETQYF.

The chain employs TRBV28 and TRBJ2-7, with 9 bases aligning to TRBD2. Germline lookup yields CDR1 MDHEN and CDR2 SYDVKM. J lost 6 bases, V lost 6 bases, and 18 bases had no gene match. This CDR3 contains 17 residues. The CDR3, as DNA: TGTGCCAGCAGCCGGACGGCCCCGGATAGCGGGGGACGCGAGCAGTACTTC. Translating it yields CASSRTAPDSGGREQYF.

This clone was picked up one time. V is TRBV6-2 or TRBV6-3 and J is TRBJ1-6; D uncertain. Germline loops: CDR1 MNHEY, CDR2 SVGEGT. V gave up 6 bases and J gave up 5 bases, with 17 bases separating them. The CDR3 spans 16 residues. CDR3 in DNA: TGTGCCAGCAGCCCCCGGGGAGGCAGAAATAATTCACCCCTCCACTTT. Encoded protein: CASSPRGGRNNSPLHF.